The 14 T cell receptor beta chains below come from one sample, sequenced in a study of cytomegalovirus exposure and HLA in healthy donors. This table comes from immunoSEQ multiplex PCR, and its TCRdb copy is limited to in-frame clones, with some not included. Here the sample spans 120,000 or so clones, approximately 87% being singletons. The sequenced sample consisted of PBMCs. All receptors derive from a woman aged 25-40 years in good health and CMV-seropositive.

The chain carries TRBV7-6 and TRBJ2-7; the match to TRBD2 covers 10 bases. Per germline, CDR1 SGHVS and CDR2 FNYEAQ. CDR3 length: 14 residues. V shed 6 bases and J 3 bases; nucleotides not matched to a gene: 5. CDR3 DNA: TGTGCCAGCAGTACCTCTAGCGGGGGCTACGAGCAGTACTTC. Amino acids: CASSTSSGGYEQYF.

The rearrangement uses TRBV7-8 and TRBJ2-7; tentatively, D is TRBD1 (5 bases). The germline V and J ends were trimmed by 6 bases and 0 bases, with 9 bases remaining between them. There are 13 residues in the CDR3. Germline-derived CDR1 and CDR2 are SGHVS and FQNEAQ. This CDR3 reads CASRNRGSYEQYF. The CDR3 DNA sequence: TGTGCCAGCAGAAATAGGGGCTCCTACGAGCAGTACTTC.

V is TRBV29-1 and J is TRBJ2-1, with 9 bases identical to TRBD1. In germline, CDR1 is SQVTM, CDR2 ANQGSEA. The CDR3 sequence is 12 residues long. Trimming took 5 bases from V and 7 from J; bases not matched to a gene: 3. The CDR3 sequence is CSVLQGANEQFF. The CDR3, as DNA: TGCAGCGTTCTACAGGGGGCGAATGAGCAGTTCTTC.

The chain employs TRBV19 and TRBJ1-2, with 10 bases that match TRBD1. The CDR3 has 14 amino acids. Germline CDR1 LNHDA, CDR2 SQIVND (reference sequence). V lost 5 bases and J lost 6; bases outside the gene matches: 6. As DNA, the CDR3 is TGTGCCAGTAGTGCGGACAGGGGGAGAGATGGCTACACCTTC. This sequence encodes CASSADRGRDGYTF.

V gene TRBV2 combines with J gene TRBJ2-5, with unresolved D. The ends were cut back, 6 bases at V and 2 bases at J, with 7 bases in the middle. CDR3 length: 12 residues. Germline V CDR1 and CDR2: SNHLY, FYNNEI. CDR3 nucleotides: TGTGCCAGCAGCCTAGGACAAGAGACCCAGTACTTC. This codes for CASSLGQETQYF.

J is TRBJ2-4 and V is TRBV11-2; TRBD1 aligns across 7 bases. Looked up from germline, CDR1 is SGHAT and CDR2 is FQNNGV. Trimming cost V 1 base and J 9 bases; bases outside gene matches: 9. CDR3 length: 15 residues. This chain's CDR3 is CASSLAPTGTAIQYF. For the CDR3, the DNA is TGTGCCAGCAGCTTAGCCCCGACAGGGACGGCCATTCAGTACTTC.

The DNA for the CDR3 is TGTGCCAGCATCAATCGGGGGAACACTGAAGCTTTCTTT. Translation gives CASINRGNTEAFF. V gene TRBV6-5 combines with J gene TRBJ1-1; D gene unclear. The CDR3 consists of 13 residues. CDR1 is MNHEY, CDR2 SVGAGI, per germline. V was pared by 7 bases and J by 1 base, with 10 bases between.

The rearrangement joins TRBV5-1 to TRBJ1-3; D is uncertain. CDR1 and CDR2 from the germline V gene are SGHRS and YFSETQ. V was clipped by 5 bases and J by 4 bases, with 10 bases between them. The CDR3 has 13 residues. The CDR3 bases are TGCGCCAGCAGTCGAGAAGCGGGAAACACCATATATTTT. This encodes CASSREAGNTIYF. The entire variable domain, with the rest obtained from reference TRBV5-1 and TRBJ1-3, is as follows: KAGVTQTPRYLIKTRGQQVTLSCSPISGHRSVSWYQQTPGQGLQFLFEYFSETQRNKGNFPGRFSGRQFSNSRSEMNVSTLELGDSALYLCASSREAGNTIYFGEGSWLTVV.

This sequence joins TRBV25-1 and TRBJ2-5, with 7 nucleotides matching TRBD1. V lost 4 bases to trimming and J lost 5 bases; unmatched junction nucleotides: 4. Germline CDR1 reads MGHDK; CDR2 reads SYGVNS. The CDR3 spans 13 residues. CDR3 sequence reads: CASSGQGWETQYF. The DNA for the CDR3 is TGTGCCAGCAGTGGACAGGGTTGGGAGACCCAGTACTTC.

This chain links TRBV7-2 with TRBJ2-7; D unresolved. Germline CDR1 is SGHTA and CDR2 is FQGNSA. The CDR3 is 11 amino acids. Trimming left V 1 base short and J 5 bases short, with 3 bases between. CDR3 region: CASSLVDEQYF. DNA of the CDR3: TGTGCCAGCAGCTTAGTCGACGAGCAGTACTTC.

This chain connects TRBV9 to TRBJ1-3, with D hard to call. Germline V lookup: CDR1 SGDLS, CDR2 YYNGEE. The CDR3 spans 13 residues. V lost 3 bases and J 7 bases, leaving 11 bases between the germline ends. DNA of the CDR3: TGTGCCAGCAGCGATCTTACGAGGAACACCATATATTTT. Residues: CASSDLTRNTIYF.

V and J are TRBV7-2 and TRBJ2-7; 7 bases match TRBD2. The junction had 6 bases not matched to a gene; V was cut back by 3 bases and J by 1 base. The CDR3 spans 15 residues. From germline, CDR1 is SGHTA and CDR2 FQGNSA. The CDR3 region is CASSFVAGLSYEQYF. The CDR3 DNA is TGTGCCAGCAGCTTCGTAGCGGGTCTTTCCTACGAGCAGTACTTC. The whole variable domain, filled in from reference TRBV7-2 and TRBJ2-7, reads GAGVSQSPSNKVTEKGKDVELRCDPISGHTALYWYRQSLGQGLEFLIYFQGNSAPDKSGLPSDRFSAERTGGSVSTLTIQRTQQEDSAVYLCASSFVAGLSYEQYFGPGTRLTVT.

To note about this clone: This CDR3 is also generated by other DNA sequences in the sample. V is TRBV15 and J is TRBJ1-1; D unclear. Deletions cut 0 bases from V and 1 base from J, with 3 bases between. Germline assignment: CDR1 LNHNV and CDR2 YYDKDF (reference sequence). The CDR3 has 13 amino acids. The CDR3 protein is CATSRDRNTEAFF. The CDR3 nucleotides read TGTGCCACCAGCAGAGATCGGAACACTGAAGCTTTCTTT.

This chain connects TRBV29-1 to TRBJ2-1; unclear D gene. The V end was cut by 4 bases, the J end by 8 bases, with 6 bases between. Per germline, CDR1 SQVTM and CDR2 ANQGSEA. The CDR3 runs 10 residues. CDR3 protein: CSVGSDEQFF. DNA of the CDR3: TGCAGCGTTGGGAGCGATGAGCAGTTCTTC.